This is a list of T cell receptor beta chains from one sample in a study of CXCR3-negative and CXCR3-positive naive CD8 T cells. TCRdb reprocessed the 5' RACE reads, keeping one entry per CDR3 protein, no DNA. The sample includes some 5,000 distinct CDR3 sequences. The material sequenced was naive CXCR3- CD8+ T cells from blood. These receptors all come from a human donor in good health. Some clones in this sample may be carry-over from other donors' samples. Both conserved end residues are part of each CDR3. Each record gives: clone size, V gene, J gene, CDR3 protein. Some rows mark clone size as missing; the rest say once, few, many or name a class of expanded clone.

>medium-sized|TRBV29-1|TRBJ2-1
CSVIEAKLHYNEQFF
>medium-sized|TRBV7-9|TRBJ1-6
CASSLEGPYNSPLHF
>medium-sized|TRBV29-1|TRBJ2-7
CSVELAGALEQYF
>NA|TRBV15|TRBJ2-1
CATSSPGQGAGNEQFF
>medium-sized|TRBV6-1|TRBJ2-1
CGDNRGQSNEQFF
>NA|TRBV5-4|TRBJ2-3
CASSLSASSSTDTQYF
>NA|TRBV6-2/TRBV6-3|TRBJ2-2
CASSWIRRNTGELFF
>NA|TRBV19|TRBJ1-1
CASRTAGTHEAFF
>NA|TRBV6-6|TRBJ2-1
CASSSQPEQFF
>NA|TRBV15|TRBJ2-3
CATSREKETDTQYF
>NA|TRBV7-9|TRBJ2-5
CASSSSGQETQYF
>medium-sized|TRBV29-1|TRBJ2-3
CSVGSGRATDTQYF
>NA|TRBV27|TRBJ2-1
CASSLASGVYNEQFF
>NA|TRBV23-1|TRBJ2-7
CASSRRLAGVLTYEQYF
>medium-sized|TRBV2|TRBJ2-7
CASRLPVGTGLIEQYF
>medium-sized|TRBV20-1|TRBJ2-5
CGTGAGETQYF
>medium-sized|TRBV7-8|TRBJ2-3
CASSLELAGSTDTQYF
>NA|TRBV29-1|TRBJ2-3
CSVDAGSTDTQYF
>NA|TRBV29-1|TRBJ1-1
CSVEDRGGDTEAFF
>NA|TRBV7-3|TRBJ2-1
CASSLRLAGENEQFF
>medium-sized|TRBV4-2|TRBJ2-7
CASSQGGVAGDFLPYEQYF
>NA|TRBV29-1|TRBJ1-1
CSAGGSYNRADTEAFF